The 18 T cell receptor beta chains below come from one sample, sequenced in a study of T cell clonality in common variable immunodeficiency. Repertoires were generated with immunoSEQ multiplex PCR, while TCRdb's copy carries only in-frame clones and drops some. The specimen has about 40,000 clones, none found just once. Sequencing used peripheral blood mononuclear cells. These receptors came from a person aged 18 to 69 in good health.

This clone has ten or more counts. Coverage ceases 3 residues before the CDR3 finishes, and the germline J gene fills in the end. The chain links TRBV7-8 to TRBJ1-2; D is perhaps TRBD1 (5 bases). V was cut by 0 bases and J by 1 base, with 9 bases left in between. The germline V gene has CDR1 SGHVS and CDR2 FQNEAQ. This CDR3 is built from 15 residues. This CDR3 is CASSLARQSNYGYTF. Incomplete CDR3 DNA: TGTGCCAGCAGCTTAGCTAGACAGAGTAACTATGGC.

This clone has at least ten counts. The observed sequence ends 3 residues before the CDR3 terminus, with the missing tail filled in from the germline J gene. This chain joins TRBV4-2 and TRBJ2-6, with D unresolved. V was clipped by 4 bases and J by 0 bases, with 13 bases between them. The CDR3 extends over 17 amino acids. The germline CDR1 and CDR2 sequences are LGHNA and YNFKEQ. The CDR3: CASSPAERFSGANVLTF. The sequenced part of the CDR3 DNA is TGTGCCAGCAGCCCGGCGGAGAGGTTCTCTGGGGCCAACGTC.

This clone showed up many times. The read terminates 3 residues before the CDR3 end, so the remaining end is supplied by the germline J gene. This chain joins TRBV11-2 and TRBJ1-1, with no clear D. Germline lookup yields CDR1 SGHAT and CDR2 FQNNGV. CDR3 size: 15 residues. V was clipped by 7 bases and J by 0 bases, with 15 bases between them. The CDR3 sequence is CASNPSARMNTEAFF. CDR3 DNA (partial): TGTGCCAGCAACCCCTCGGCCAGGATGAACACTGAA.

Ten or more counts support this clone. The read terminates 3 residues before the CDR3 end, so the remaining end is supplied by the germline J gene. The chain is built from TRBV7-3 and TRBJ2-3; 14 bases are shared with TRBD2. Germline trimming cut 5 bases from V and 5 bases from J; bases unmatched to any gene: 6. Germline V lookup: CDR1 SGHTA, CDR2 FQGTGA. The CDR3 runs 16 residues. The part of the CDR3 DNA that was read is TGTGCCAGCAGCGCTGGGACTAGCGGGAGTTTAGATACG. It is translated as CASSAGTSGSLDT. The full CDR3 is CASSAGTSGSLDTQYF.

With respect to this clone: The CDR3 end lies 3 residues beyond the end of the read and is filled in from the germline J gene. The chain carries TRBV30 and TRBJ2-3; 11 bases line up with TRBD2. The CDR3 extends over 15 amino acids. CDR1 and CDR2 from the germline V gene are GTSNPN and SVGIG (reference sequence). The CDR3 protein is CAWSSLAGVEETQYF. CDR3 DNA, as far as it was read: TGTGCCTGGAGTTCACTAGCGGGGGTTGAGGAGACG.

This clone has a count of ten or more. The observed sequence ends 3 residues before the CDR3 terminus, with the missing tail filled in from the germline J gene. The J gene is TRBJ2-5, the V gene TRBV7-9, with D uncertain. Looked up from germline, CDR1 is SEHNR and CDR2 is FQNEAQ (reference sequence). V lost 1 base and J 7 bases, leaving 7 bases between the germline ends. This CDR3 region has 12 residues. Here the CDR3 reads CASSLEGGTQYF. CDR3 bases read: TGTGCCAGCAGCTTAGAGGGTGGGACC.

This clone was detected ten times or more. The CDR3 end lies 3 residues beyond the end of the read and is filled in from the germline J gene. V is TRBV9 and J is TRBJ1-2; 8 bases map to TRBD1. Germline assignment: CDR1 SGDLS and CDR2 YYNGEE. The V and J ends lost 2 bases and 2 bases, in that order; junction bases with no gene match: 5. This CDR3 contains 15 residues. CDR3 amino acids: CASSVGQGGNYGYTF. Partial CDR3 DNA: TGTGCCAGCAGCGTCGGACAGGGAGGCAACTATGGC.

Ten or more counts support this clone. The sequence runs out 3 residues before the end of the CDR3; the remainder is reconstructed from the germline J gene. The chain has TRBV6-2 or TRBV6-3 and TRBJ1-5, with D perhaps matching TRBD1 (5 bases). V gave up 2 bases and J gave up 3 bases, with 8 bases separating them. The CDR3 is made up of 14 amino acids. Germline values: CDR1 MNHEY, CDR2 SVGEGT. CDR3 sequence reads: CASSYDSLNQPQHF. Partial CDR3 DNA: TGTGCCAGCAGTTACGACAGCCTCAATCAGCCC.

This clone has just a few counts. The CDR3 extends 3 residues past the end of the read, so its final part is completed from the germline J gene. The gene calls are TRBV30 and TRBJ2-3, with D perhaps TRBD1 (6 bases). The CDR3 extends over 14 amino acids. The germline gives CDR1 GTSNPN, CDR2 SVGIG (reference sequence). CDR3 sequence: CAWSPQGSSQPQYF. Incomplete CDR3 DNA: TGTGCCTGGAGTCCACAGGGTTCGAGTCAGCCG.

Many counts were recorded for this clone. The read ends 3 residues early relative to the CDR3; the germline J gene fills the gap. The genes are TRBV10-3 and TRBJ1-3, with D perhaps matching TRBD1 (6 bases). Germline assignment: CDR1 ENHRY and CDR2 SYGVKD. V was pared by 6 bases and J by 4 bases, with 16 bases between. The CDR3 loop spans 15 amino acids. The covered CDR3 bases are TGTGCCATCAGAGGGGGGGCCAGTGCGGGAAACACC. Translated, it gives CAIRGGASAGNT. The whole CDR3 protein is CAIRGGASAGNTIYF.

This clone was observed at least ten times. The sequence runs out 3 residues before the end of the CDR3; the remainder is reconstructed from the germline J gene. The chain is built from TRBV5-1 and TRBJ1-1, with D possibly TRBD1 on 5 matching bases. CDR3 size: 15 residues. V lost 0 bases and J 1 base, leaving 10 bases between the germline ends. Germline V gives CDR1 SGHRS, CDR2 YFSETQ. CDR3 region: CASSLVLTGNTEAFF. The part of the CDR3 DNA that was read is TGCGCCAGCAGCTTGGTATTAACAGGGAACACTGAA.

This clone was observed at least ten times. The CDR3 extends 3 residues past the end of the read, so its final part is completed from the germline J gene. Other DNA sequences in the sample encode the same CDR3. The chain couples TRBV5-4 to TRBJ1-1, with D possibly TRBD1 on 5 matching bases. The CDR3 length is 14 residues. Germline values: CDR1 SGHNT, CDR2 YYREEE (reference sequence). The ends were cut back, 4 bases at V and 0 bases at J, with 10 bases in the middle. CDR3 sequence reads: CASSLDSLNTEAFF. The covered CDR3 bases are TGTGCCAGCAGCCTCGACAGTTTGAACACTGAA. The whole variable domain, remainder taken from reference TRBV5-4 and TRBJ1-1, is ETGVTQSPTHLIKTRGQQVTLRCSSQSGHNTVSWYQQALGQGPQFIFQYYREEENGRGNFPPRFSGLQFPNYSSELNVNALELDDSALYLCASSLDSLNTEAFFGQGTRLTVV.

This clone has at least ten counts. The read halts 3 residues ahead of the CDR3 end, with the missing end drawn from the germline J gene. This sample also contains other DNA sequences that code for the same CDR3. The chain carries TRBV30 and TRBJ2-6; the match to TRBD2 covers 9 bases. The CDR3 runs to 16 residues. V trimming: 5 bases; J trimming: 3 bases; junction bases outside the gene matches: 8. The V gene's germline CDR1 is GTSNPN and CDR2 SVGIG (reference sequence). CDR3 bases read: TGTGCCTGGCGAGACGCGGGAGGGTTTGGGGCCAACGTC. It encodes CAWRDAGGFGANV. The complete CDR3 protein is CAWRDAGGFGANVLTF.

This clone was picked up many times. The CDR3 reads CSARDFAGPNTEAFF. The DNA read from the CDR3 is TGCAGTGCTAGAGATTTCGCAGGGCCCAACACTGAA. The rearrangement uses TRBV20-1 and TRBJ1-1, with a possible D match to TRBD1 (5 bases). The read ends 3 residues early relative to the CDR3; the germline J gene fills the gap. The CDR3 totals 15 residues. Germline V CDR1 and CDR2: DFQATT, SNEGSKA (reference sequence). Deletions cut 0 bases from V and 2 bases from J, with 13 bases between.

This clone was detected ten times or more. The read stops 3 residues short of the end of the CDR3; the missing end is completed from the germline J gene. The chain joins TRBV2 to TRBJ2-4; 7 nucleotides agree with TRBD2. Germline V gives CDR1 SNHLY, CDR2 FYNNEI. After removal of 0 bases from V and 7 bases from J, the junction contained 9 bases not matched to a gene. This CDR3 is built from 16 residues. The CDR3 sequence is CASSEALSGAVNIQYF. CDR3 DNA (partial): TGTGCCAGCAGTGAAGCGTTGAGCGGGGCGGTTAACATT.

This clone was counted many times. The sequenced fragment ends 3 residues before the CDR3 boundary, so the rest is inferred from the germline J gene. This chain links TRBV6-1 with TRBJ1-2; no firm D call. Germline-derived CDR1 and CDR2 are MNHNS and SASEGT. V gave up 3 bases and J gave up 2 bases, with 7 bases separating them. This CDR3 spans 13 amino acids. Incomplete CDR3 DNA: TGTGCCAGCAGTGACCAAAGCAACTATGGC. Encoded protein: CASSDQSNYG. The CDR3 as a whole reads CASSDQSNYGYTF.

This clone has ten or more counts. The read terminates 3 residues before the CDR3 end, so the remaining end is supplied by the germline J gene. The chain joins TRBV11-2 to TRBJ2-7; 9 bases agree with TRBD1. Per germline, CDR1 SGHAT and CDR2 FQNNGV. The V segment lost 1 base and the J segment 3 bases; nucleotides outside the gene matches: 1. The CDR3 is 14 residues long. CDR3 DNA, as far as it was read: TGTGCCAGCAGCTTAGGACAGGGGGGCTACGAG. It yields the protein CASSLGQGGYE. The entire CDR3 sequence reads CASSLGQGGYEQYF.

This clone has at least ten counts. The read ends 3 residues shy of where the CDR3 ends; the end is completed using the germline J gene. The genes are TRBV20-1 and TRBJ2-2; weak D call: TRBD2 (5 bases). Trimming pared 6 bases from V and 7 bases from J, leaving 9 bases between. Per the germline V gene, CDR1 is DFQATT and CDR2 is SNEGSKA (reference sequence). The CDR3 consists of 11 residues. The CDR3 spells CSAGVVGELFF. The covered CDR3 bases are TGCAGTGCCGGGGTGGTCGGGGAG.